The 13 T cell receptor beta chains given below trace back to one sample, sequenced in a study of blood T cell repertoires in COVID-19 (dated by TCRdb to 2019 to 2021). The library was built by means of the immunoSEQ multiplex PCR assay. TCRdb mirrors the immuneACCESS table, restricted to in-frame sequences. Some clones are absent from its copies; in checked studies, under half trace to an unresolved V gene, and the reason for the others is unknown. For this sample the table gives about 150,000 clones, of which about 80% were detected only once. Of the sample, around an eighth is held by the ten largest clones. Input material: peripheral blood. The receptors come from a woman aged 60-75 years with COVID-19, enrolled during active disease.

The J gene is TRBJ2-1, the V gene TRBV14, with 10 bases identical to TRBD2. This CDR3 has 16 amino acids. The germline gives CDR1 SGHDN, CDR2 FVKESK. Trimming cost V 2 bases and J 2 bases; bases outside gene matches: 3. The CDR3 nucleotides read TGTGCCAGCAGCCAACTAGCGGGAGCGACCTACAATGAGCAGTTCTTC. This gives the protein CASSQLAGATYNEQFF.

The chain recombines TRBV9 with TRBJ1-1; TRBD1 matches 7 bases. The germline V gene encodes CDR1 SGDLS and CDR2 YYNGEE. With 4 bases clipped from V and 1 base from J, the junction kept 7 bases outside the gene matches. CDR3 length: 15 residues. Here the CDR3 reads CASSTIDRANTEAFF. CDR3 in DNA: TGTGCCAGCAGCACCATCGACAGGGCGAACACTGAAGCTTTCTTT.

This chain joins TRBV10-2 and TRBJ1-1; no clear D gene. The germline V gene encodes CDR1 WSHSY and CDR2 SAAADI. This CDR3 has 12 residues. V was shortened by 8 bases and J by 7 bases, with 14 bases between the two germline ends. CDR3 loop: CASLAALFEAFF. CDR3 bases: TGCGCCAGCCTAGCGGCCCTATTTGAAGCTTTCTTT.

V usage is TRBV2 and J usage is TRBJ1-5; D is ambiguous. The CDR3 has 14 residues. Trimming cost V 4 bases and J 6 bases, with 13 bases left between them. Germline loops: CDR1 SNHLY, CDR2 FYNNEI. The CDR3 loop is CASSARAPGQPQHF. The CDR3 DNA reads as TGTGCCAGCAGTGCGCGGGCCCCCGGTCAGCCCCAGCATTTT. Filled out from reference TRBV2 and TRBJ1-5, the complete variable domain reads EPEVTQTPSHQVTQMGQEVILRCVPISNHLYFYWYRQILGQKVEFLVSFYNNEISEKSEIFDDQFSVERPDGSNFTLKIRSTKLEDSAMYFCASSARAPGQPQHFGDGTRLSIL.

The chain uses TRBV19 and TRBJ1-1, with TRBD1 matching 8 bases. Germline loops: CDR1 LNHDA, CDR2 SQIVND (reference sequence). There are 16 residues in the CDR3. V lost 5 bases and J lost 3; bases outside the gene matches: 11. CDR3 amino acids: CASSPLPGQGDTEAFF. The CDR3 DNA reads as TGTGCCAGTAGTCCACTACCCGGACAGGGTGACACTGAAGCTTTCTTT. The full variable domain, completed using reference TRBV19 and TRBJ1-1, is DGGITQSPKYLFRKEGQNVTLSCEQNLNHDAMYWYRQDPGQGLRLIYYSQIVNDFQKGDIAEGYSVSREKKESFPLTVTSAQKNPTAFYLCASSPLPGQGDTEAFFGQGTRLTVV.

The J gene is TRBJ2-7, the V gene TRBV5-1; D unclear. Trimming took off 4 bases at V and 0 bases at J, with 11 bases between the two ends. This CDR3 is built from 14 residues. Per germline, CDR1 SGHRS and CDR2 YFSETQ. For the CDR3, the DNA is TGCGCCAGCAGCCCTCGCGTGTACTCCTACGAGCAGTACTTC. It yields the protein CASSPRVYSYEQYF.

The gene calls are TRBV5-1 and TRBJ2-2; TRBD2 matches 9 bases. V was clipped by 3 bases and J by 8 bases; unmatched bases: 14. Germline V gene data show CDR1 as SGHRS and CDR2 as YFSETQ. CDR3 length equals 17 residues. DNA of the CDR3: TGCGCCAGCAGCTCATCGGTAGCGGGAGTCTCTGTGGGGGAGCTGTTTTTT. Encoded protein: CASSSSVAGVSVGELFF.

The V gene is TRBV13, the J gene TRBJ1-1; D gene uncertain. The CDR3 spans 15 residues. V was cut by 0 bases and J by 0 bases, with 8 bases left in between. The V gene's germline CDR1 is PRHDT and CDR2 FYEKMQ (reference sequence). In DNA, the CDR3 is TGTGCCAGCAGCTTAGGGGGCCTTGTGAACACTGAAGCTTTCTTT. It codes for CASSLGGLVNTEAFF.

This chain joins TRBV19 and TRBJ1-2, with D tentatively TRBD1 (5 bases). Germline V lookup: CDR1 LNHDA, CDR2 SQIVND (reference sequence). Trimming removed 6 bases at V and 3 bases at J, with 11 bases between. There are 13 residues in the CDR3. The CDR3 here is CASSDWGDYGYTF. The CDR3 DNA reads TGTGCCAGTAGCGACTGGGGGGACTATGGCTACACCTTC.

The chain links TRBV7-2 to TRBJ1-3, with TRBD1 identical over 8 bases. The CDR3 spans 17 residues. Germline CDR1 is SGHTA and CDR2 is FQGNSA. V lost 0 bases and J lost 4; bases outside the gene matches: 8. CDR3 region: CASSLANRGLAGNTIYF. The CDR3 DNA follows: TGTGCCAGCAGCTTAGCGAACAGGGGGTTAGCAGGAAACACCATATATTTT. Filled out from reference TRBV7-2 and TRBJ1-3, the complete variable domain reads GAGVSQSPSNKVTEKGKDVELRCDPISGHTALYWYRQSLGQGLEFLIYFQGNSAPDKSGLPSDRFSAERTGGSVSTLTIQRTQQEDSAVYLCASSLANRGLAGNTIYFGEGSWLTVV.

The chain has TRBV5-1 and TRBJ1-2, with 9 bases that match TRBD1. V shed 4 bases and J 3 bases; nucleotides not matched to a gene: 4. The CDR3 is made up of 14 amino acids. In germline, CDR1 is SGHRS, CDR2 YFSETQ. This CDR3 reads CASSVTGGDYGYTF. CDR3 nucleotides: TGCGCCAGCAGCGTGACAGGGGGTGACTATGGCTACACCTTC.

V gene TRBV6-5 combines with J gene TRBJ1-2; 10 nucleotides agree with TRBD1. The CDR3 is 16 amino acids. V dropped 1 base and J dropped 5; count of bases not matched to a gene: 7. The germline V gene encodes CDR1 MNHEY and CDR2 SVGAGI. The chain's CDR3 is CASSYLRQGAGYGYTF. The CDR3 bases are TGTGCCAGCAGTTACTTAAGACAGGGGGCGGGGTATGGCTACACCTTC.

V and J are TRBV19 and TRBJ2-3; 9 nucleotides agree with TRBD2. Germline V gene sequence: CDR1 LNHDA, CDR2 SQIVND (reference sequence). The CDR3 is 17 amino acids. Trimming took 3 bases from V and 3 from J; bases not matched to a gene: 10. CDR3 in DNA: TGTGCCAGTAGTATGGGGATCACTACTAGCGGGACAGATACGCAGTATTTT. Protein: CASSMGITTSGTDTQYF. The variable domain in full, completed from reference TRBV19 and TRBJ2-3, reads DGGITQSPKYLFRKEGQNVTLSCEQNLNHDAMYWYRQDPGQGLRLIYYSQIVNDFQKGDIAEGYSVSREKKESFPLTVTSAQKNPTAFYLCASSMGITTSGTDTQYFGPGTRLTVL.